This TCR beta chain comes out of a study of blood T cells in healthy people across ages. A second roughly 6 to 12 cycle PCR used barcoded and J-beta primers. TCRdb reprocessed the 5' RACE reads via MiXCR and lists one record per CDR3 protein. The sample has about 670,000 distinct CDR3 sequences, more than 45% seen once. V was clipped by 1 base and J by 0 bases, with 11 bases between them. CDR3 length: 16 amino acids. The germline CDR1 and CDR2 sequences are SNHLY and FYNNEI. Material for sequencing was blood. The clonotype comes from an elderly woman in good health. V usage is TRBV2 and J usage is TRBJ2-3; D remains ambiguous. CDR3 in DNA: TGTGCCAGCAGTGAAGGCAGCTTTCTTAGCACAGATACGCAGTATTTT. Encoded protein: CASSEGSFLSTDTQYF.